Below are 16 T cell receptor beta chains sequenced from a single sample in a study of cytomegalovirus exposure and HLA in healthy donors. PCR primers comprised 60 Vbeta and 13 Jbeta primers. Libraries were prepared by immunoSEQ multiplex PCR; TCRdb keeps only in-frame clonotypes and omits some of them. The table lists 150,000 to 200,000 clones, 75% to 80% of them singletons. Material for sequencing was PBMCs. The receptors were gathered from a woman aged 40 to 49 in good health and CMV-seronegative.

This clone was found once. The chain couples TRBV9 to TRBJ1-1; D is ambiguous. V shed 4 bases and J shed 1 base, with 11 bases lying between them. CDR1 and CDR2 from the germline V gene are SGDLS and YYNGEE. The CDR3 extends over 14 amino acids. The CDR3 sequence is CASSYGVPNTEAFF. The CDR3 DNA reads TGTGCCAGCAGCTACGGGGTCCCGAACACTGAAGCTTTCTTT.

The DNA for the CDR3 is TGTGCCAGCAGCGGGACTAGCGGGCAAGAGACCCAGTACTTC. Its translation is CASSGTSGQETQYF. The chain couples TRBV13 to TRBJ2-5, with 12 bases fitting TRBD2. Trimming at V came to 5 bases and at J to 2 bases, leaving 0 bases not matched to a gene. This CDR3 is built from 14 residues. The germline gives CDR1 PRHDT, CDR2 FYEKMQ (reference sequence).

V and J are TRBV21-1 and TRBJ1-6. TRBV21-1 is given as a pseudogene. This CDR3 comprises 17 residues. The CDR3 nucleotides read TGTGCCAGCAGCAAATATCGGCGGGGTCCGTCTAATTCACCCCTCCACTTT. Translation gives CASSKYRRGPSNSPLHF.

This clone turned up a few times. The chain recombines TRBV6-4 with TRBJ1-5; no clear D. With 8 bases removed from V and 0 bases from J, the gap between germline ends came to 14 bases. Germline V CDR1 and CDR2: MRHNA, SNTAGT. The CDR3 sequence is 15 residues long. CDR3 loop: CASSPGRISNQPQHF. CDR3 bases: TGTGCCAGCTCCCCAGGAAGGATTAGCAATCAGCCCCAGCATTTT.

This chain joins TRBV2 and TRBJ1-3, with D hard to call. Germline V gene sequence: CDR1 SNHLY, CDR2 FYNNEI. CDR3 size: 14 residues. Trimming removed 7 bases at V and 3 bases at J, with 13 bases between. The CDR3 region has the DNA TGTGCCAGCACTGCTGAGTTTCGTGGAAACACCATATATTTT. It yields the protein CASTAEFRGNTIYF. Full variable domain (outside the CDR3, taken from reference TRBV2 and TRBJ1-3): EPEVTQTPSHQVTQMGQEVILRCVPISNHLYFYWYRQILGQKVEFLVSFYNNEISEKSEIFDDQFSVERPDGSNFTLKIRSTKLEDSAMYFCASTAEFRGNTIYFGEGSWLTVV.

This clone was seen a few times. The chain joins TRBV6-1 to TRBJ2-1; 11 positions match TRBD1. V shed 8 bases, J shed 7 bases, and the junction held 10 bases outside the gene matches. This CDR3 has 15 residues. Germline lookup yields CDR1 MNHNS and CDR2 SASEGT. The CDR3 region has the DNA TGTGCCAGCTGGGTTCGGACAGGGGGCAAAAATGAGCAGTTCTTC. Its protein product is CASWVRTGGKNEQFF.

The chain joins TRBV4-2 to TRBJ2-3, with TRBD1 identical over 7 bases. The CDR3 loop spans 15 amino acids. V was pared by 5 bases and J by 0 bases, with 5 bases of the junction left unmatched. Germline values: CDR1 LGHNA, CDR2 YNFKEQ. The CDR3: CASSSTGASTDTQYF. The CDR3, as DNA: TGTGCCAGCAGCTCAACAGGGGCTAGCACAGATACGCAGTATTTT.

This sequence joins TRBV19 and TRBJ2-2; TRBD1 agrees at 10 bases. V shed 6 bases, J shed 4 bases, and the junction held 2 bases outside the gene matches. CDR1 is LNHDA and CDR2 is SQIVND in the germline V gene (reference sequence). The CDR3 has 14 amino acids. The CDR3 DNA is TGTGCCAGTAGGACAGGGGGCATCACCGGGGAGCTGTTTTTT. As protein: CASRTGGITGELFF.

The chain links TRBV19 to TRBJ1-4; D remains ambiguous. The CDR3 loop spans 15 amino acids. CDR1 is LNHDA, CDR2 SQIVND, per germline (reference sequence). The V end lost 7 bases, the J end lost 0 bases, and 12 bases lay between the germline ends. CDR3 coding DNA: TGTGCCAGTACCACCAGTGCAGCAACTAATGAAAAACTGTTTTTT. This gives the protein CASTTSAATNEKLFF.

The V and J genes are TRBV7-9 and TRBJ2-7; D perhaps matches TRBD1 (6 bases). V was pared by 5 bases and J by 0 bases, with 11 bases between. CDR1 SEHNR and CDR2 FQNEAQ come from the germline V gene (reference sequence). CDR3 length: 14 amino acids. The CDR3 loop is CASSRDMSSYEQYF. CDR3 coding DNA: TGTGCCAGCAGCCGGGACATGAGCTCCTACGAGCAGTACTTC.

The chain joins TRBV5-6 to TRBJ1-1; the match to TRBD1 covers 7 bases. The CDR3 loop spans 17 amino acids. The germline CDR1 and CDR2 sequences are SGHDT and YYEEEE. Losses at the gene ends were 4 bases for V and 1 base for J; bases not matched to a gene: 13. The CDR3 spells CASSRPRSGGSNTEAFF. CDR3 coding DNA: TGTGCCAGCAGCAGACCTAGGTCAGGGGGTTCGAACACTGAAGCTTTCTTT.

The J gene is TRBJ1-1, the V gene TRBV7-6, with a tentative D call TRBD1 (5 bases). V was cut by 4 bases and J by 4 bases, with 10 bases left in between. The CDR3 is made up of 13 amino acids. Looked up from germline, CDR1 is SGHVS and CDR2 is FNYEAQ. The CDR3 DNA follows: TGTGCCAGCAGCTCCCAAAGGGGCACTGAAGCTTTCTTT. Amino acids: CASSSQRGTEAFF.

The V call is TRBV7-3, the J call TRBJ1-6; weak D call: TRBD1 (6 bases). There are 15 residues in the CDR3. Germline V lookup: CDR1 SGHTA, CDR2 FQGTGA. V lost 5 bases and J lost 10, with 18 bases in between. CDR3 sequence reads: CASSAQTGFNSPLHF. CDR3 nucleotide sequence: TGTGCCAGCAGCGCCCAAACAGGGTTCAACTCACCCCTCCACTTT.

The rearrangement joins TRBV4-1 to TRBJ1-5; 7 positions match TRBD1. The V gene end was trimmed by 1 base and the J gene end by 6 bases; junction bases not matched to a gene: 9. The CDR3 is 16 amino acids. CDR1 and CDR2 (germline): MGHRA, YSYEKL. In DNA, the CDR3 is TGCGCCAGCAGCCAAGGATACAGGGGACGGGGTCAGCCCCAGCATTTT. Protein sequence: CASSQGYRGRGQPQHF.

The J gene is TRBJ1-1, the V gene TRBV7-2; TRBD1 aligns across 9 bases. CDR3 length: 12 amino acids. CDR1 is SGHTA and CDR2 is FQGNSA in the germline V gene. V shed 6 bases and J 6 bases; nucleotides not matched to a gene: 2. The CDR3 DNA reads TGTGCCAGCAGTCGGACAGGGGCTGAAGCTTTCTTT. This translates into CASSRTGAEAFF. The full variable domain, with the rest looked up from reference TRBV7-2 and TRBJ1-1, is GAGVSQSPSNKVTEKGKDVELRCDPISGHTALYWYRQSLGQGLEFLIYFQGNSAPDKSGLPSDRFSAERTGGSVSTLTIQRTQQEDSAVYLCASSRTGAEAFFGQGTRLTVV.

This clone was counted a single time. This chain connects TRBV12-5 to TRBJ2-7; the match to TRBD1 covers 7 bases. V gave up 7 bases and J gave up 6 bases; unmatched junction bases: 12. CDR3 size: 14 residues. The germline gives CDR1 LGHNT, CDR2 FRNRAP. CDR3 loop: CASARYGTATEQYF. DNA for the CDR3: TGTGCTAGTGCCCGGTACGGGACAGCAACCGAGCAGTACTTC.